Listed below are T cell receptor beta chains from one sample, sequenced in a study of blood T cell repertoires in COVID-19. Data came from immunoSEQ multiplex PCR; TCRdb stores just in-frame clones and leaves some out. This sample carries over 200,000 clones, around 80% of them seen once, and the ten largest clones take 1.8%. Sequenced sample: PBMCs or T cells enriched from blood (not recorded which). The receptor set was obtained from a man aged 55-75 years who had recovered from COVID-19. CDR3s include the opening cysteine and the closing phenylalanine or tryptophan. A D gene is named only where the DNA matches it firmly.

V	D	J	CDR3
TRBV13	-	TRBJ1-3	CASRRGGDRAGNTIYF
TRBV27	-	TRBJ1-1	CASSQTFTRGPEAFF
TRBV18	-	TRBJ1-2	CASSPSQGLWYGYTF
TRBV6-5	TRBD1	TRBJ2-7	CASSYSGTGGYEQYF
TRBV24-1	TRBD2	TRBJ2-1	CATSSGLVSEQFF
TRBV7-3	TRBD1	TRBJ2-5	CASSLRTTGGQETQYF
TRBV6-5	-	TRBJ1-3	CASRLGDNSGNTIYF
TRBV6-2/TRBV6-3	TRBD1	TRBJ2-3	CASSYLGQGNTDTQYF
TRBV12-3/TRBV12-4	-	TRBJ2-2	CASSHEVTGELFF
TRBV5-5	TRBD1	TRBJ1-3	CASRGQKSGNTIYF
TRBV5-1	TRBD1	TRBJ1-4	CASSLRTGNEKLFF
TRBV7-9	TRBD1	TRBJ2-3	CASSPRDSYTQYF
TRBV4-2	TRBD2	TRBJ2-3	CASSQPSGVRDTQYF
TRBV5-1	TRBD1	TRBJ2-7	CASGGQGLGEQYF
TRBV3-1/TRBV3-2	-	TRBJ1-6	CASSQLVVSYNSPLHF
TRBV5-6	TRBD1	TRBJ1-6	CASSLGVWDRNSPLHF
TRBV6-5	TRBD2	TRBJ2-7	CASRFERGAEQYF
TRBV5-1	-	TRBJ2-3	CASSLARQTKPHTDTQYF
TRBV10-3	-	TRBJ1-1	CAISGTPGAMNTEAFF
TRBV7-9	TRBD1	TRBJ1-6	CASSYHRDRGRGSPLHF
TRBV30	-	TRBJ1-1	CAWSEAAGAFF
TRBV19	TRBD1	TRBJ1-2	CATKTDRGNYGYTF
TRBV7-2	-	TRBJ2-2	CASSWTVNTGELFF
TRBV4-1	-	TRBJ1-4	CASSPPGSTNEKLFF
TRBV3-1/TRBV3-2	TRBD2	TRBJ2-5	CASSHRISGETQYF
TRBV30	TRBD1	TRBJ2-7	CAWSDRGNEQYF
TRBV11-2	TRBD1	TRBJ1-1	CASSLSGTGGFEAFF
TRBV11-3	-	TRBJ2-7	CASSSGGGHSEQYF
TRBV18	TRBD1	TRBJ2-7	CASSQTGGSYEQYF
TRBV6-6	TRBD1	TRBJ1-4	CASSYFGGQGEKLFF
TRBV6-2/TRBV6-3	-	TRBJ2-6	CASSYDSSGANVLTF
TRBV6-5	-	TRBJ1-4	CASSYSQTNEKLFF
TRBV7-2	-	TRBJ2-7	CASSLVGQGSYEQYF
TRBV21-1	-	TRBJ2-2	CASSKERDTPTGELFF
TRBV7-2	-	TRBJ1-5	CASSYLSNQPQHF
TRBV4-1	-	TRBJ2-7	CASSQENARRGIQYF
TRBV24-1	-	TRBJ2-2	CATMGRGPNTGELFF
TRBV27	TRBD2	TRBJ2-3	CASSPGTSGGMATDTQYF
TRBV19	TRBD1	TRBJ2-7	CASSSTGTGLYEQYF
TRBV5-4	TRBD2	TRBJ2-2	CASRAKGTSDDTGELFF
TRBV11-2	-	TRBJ2-7	CASSLFGGALNEQYF
TRBV9	TRBD2	TRBJ2-3	CASSVGAGEFLSTDTQYF
TRBV5-1	-	TRBJ2-2	CASSPFQTGTRVNWELFF
TRBV10-3	TRBD1	TRBJ1-5	CAISPGTGNNQPQHF